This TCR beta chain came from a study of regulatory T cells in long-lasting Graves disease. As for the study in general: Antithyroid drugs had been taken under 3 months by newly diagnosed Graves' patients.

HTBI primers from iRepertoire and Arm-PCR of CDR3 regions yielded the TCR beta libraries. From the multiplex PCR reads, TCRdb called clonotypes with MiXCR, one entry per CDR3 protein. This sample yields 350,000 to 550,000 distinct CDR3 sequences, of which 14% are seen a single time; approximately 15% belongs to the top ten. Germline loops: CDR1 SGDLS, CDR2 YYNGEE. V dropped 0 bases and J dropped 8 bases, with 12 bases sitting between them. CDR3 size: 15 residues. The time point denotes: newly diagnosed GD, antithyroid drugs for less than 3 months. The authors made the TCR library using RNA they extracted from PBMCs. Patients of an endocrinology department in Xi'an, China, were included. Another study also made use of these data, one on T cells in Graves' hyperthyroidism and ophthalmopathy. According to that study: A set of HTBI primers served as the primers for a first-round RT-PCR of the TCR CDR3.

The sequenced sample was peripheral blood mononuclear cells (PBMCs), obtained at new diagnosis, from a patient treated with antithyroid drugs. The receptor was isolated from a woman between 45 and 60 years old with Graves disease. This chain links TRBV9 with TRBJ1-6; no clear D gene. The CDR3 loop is CASSVGMAVDSPLHF. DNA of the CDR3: TGTGCCAGCAGCGTAGGGATGGCCGTAGATTCACCCCTCCACTTT.